These 32 T cell receptor beta chains were sequenced from one sample in a study of T cells in Graves' hyperthyroidism and ophthalmopathy. The TCR beta CDR3 regions underwent amplification using RNA transcripts as the source. The study used the HTBI primer set for a first-round RT-PCR of the TCR CDR3. TCRdb re-derived calls from the multiplex PCR reads in MiXCR, one entry per CDR3 protein. The sample lists hundreds of thousands of distinct CDR3 sequences; roughly 15% were seen once. Input material: blood. Receptors originate from a woman between 18 and 29 years old with Graves' hyperthyroidism.

This clonotype was counted ten times or more. The chain carries TRBV12-3 or TRBV12-4 and TRBJ1-1; D might be TRBD1 (5 bases). With 8 bases removed from V and 1 base from J, the gap between germline ends came to 14 bases. This CDR3 has 14 amino acids. The CDR3 coding sequence is TGTGCCAGCCCTAAGTCAGGGCGGAACACTGAAGCTTTCTTT. It encodes CASPKSGRNTEAFF.

V gene TRBV28 combines with J gene TRBJ2-5, with D possibly matching TRBD1 (6 bases). The CDR3 totals 11 residues. The germline V gene encodes CDR1 MDHEN and CDR2 SYDVKM. The ends were cut back, 5 bases at V and 10 bases at J, with 11 bases in the middle. DNA of the CDR3: TGTGCCAGCAGTCTGGGACACCTCCAGTACTTC. Translated, it gives CASSLGHLQYF.

This clonotype was detected many times. The gene calls are TRBV20-1 and TRBJ2-7, with 13 nucleotides matching TRBD2. After removal of 5 bases from V and 4 bases from J, the junction contained 2 bases not matched to a gene. The CDR3 sequence is 13 residues long. Germline V gene lookup returns CDR1 DFQATT and CDR2 SNEGSKA (reference sequence). CDR3 DNA sequence: TGCAGTGCTCGGACTAGCGGGAGTTACGAGCAGTACTTC. Its protein product is CSARTSGSYEQYF.

CDR3 region: CASTPGQGSSWAHNNEQFF. The DNA for the CDR3 is TGTGCCAGCACCCCGGGACAGGGGAGTTCCTGGGCGCACAACAATGAGCAGTTCTTC. The V call is TRBV12-3 or TRBV12-4, the J call TRBJ2-1, with 10 bases aligning to TRBD1. The trim removed 7 bases at V and 5 bases at J, leaving 20 bases unmatched. This CDR3 has 19 residues.

This clonotype has only a few counts. This chain joins TRBV7-6 and TRBJ1-1; 9 bases line up with TRBD1. J was trimmed by 1 base and V by 5 bases; bases with no gene match: 2. In germline, CDR1 is SGHVS, CDR2 FNYEAQ. The CDR3 has 14 residues. The CDR3 region is CASSQGQGNTEAFF. CDR3 bases: TGTGCCAGCAGCCAGGGACAGGGGAACACTGAAGCTTTCTTT.

The V call is TRBV20-1, the J call TRBJ2-7, with 10 bases fitting TRBD2. The CDR3 consists of 17 residues. With 0 bases clipped from V and 2 bases from J, the junction kept 10 bases outside the gene matches. Germline loops: CDR1 DFQATT, CDR2 SNEGSKA (reference sequence). The CDR3 nucleotides are TGCAGTGCTAGAGACCAAACCGGGACTAGCGTGACCTACGAGCAGTACTTC. The encoded protein is CSARDQTGTSVTYEQYF.

This clonotype came up many times. V usage is TRBV15 and J usage is TRBJ1-1, with D tentatively TRBD1 (5 bases). The V gene lost 0 bases and the J gene lost 4 bases, with 12 bases spanning the gap. CDR1 and CDR2 from the germline V gene are LNHNV and YYDKDF (reference sequence). CDR3 length: 15 amino acids. The CDR3 nucleotides read TGTGCCACCAGCAGAGACACGGACAAAGCCACTGAAGCTTTCTTT. Amino acids: CATSRDTDKATEAFF. Using reference TRBV15 and TRBJ1-1 for the parts outside the CDR3, the full variable domain is DAMVIQNPRYQVTQFGKPVTLSCSQTLNHNVMYWYQQKSSQAPKLLFHYYDKDFNNEADTPDNFQSRRPNTSFCFLDIRSPGLGDTAMYLCATSRDTDKATEAFFGQGTRLTVV.

This clonotype was found a few times. The J gene is TRBJ2-7, the V gene TRBV9; D may match TRBD1 or TRBD2 (5 bases each). Germline V lookup: CDR1 SGDLS, CDR2 YYNGEE. The CDR3 runs to 15 residues. With 3 bases removed from V and 3 bases from J, the gap between germline ends came to 16 bases. The DNA for the CDR3 is TGTGCCAGCAGCGCAGGGACCGTTCCGGTCTACGAGCAGTACTTC. Translating gives CASSAGTVPVYEQYF.

The chain combines TRBV6-2 or TRBV6-3 with TRBJ1-6, with D tentatively TRBD1 (5 bases). V was shortened by 6 bases and J by 5 bases, with 11 bases between the two germline ends. The CDR3 length is 14 residues. Germline V gene lookup returns CDR1 MNHEY and CDR2 SVGEGT. The CDR3 bases are TGTGCCAGCAGGACCGGGACGGATAATTCACCCCTCCACTTT. Its protein is CASRTGTDNSPLHF.

Regarding this clonotype: A junction end diverges from the germline sequence, so it may reflect a read error. The V gene is TRBV11-1, the J gene TRBJ2-5; D is ambiguous. Germline V lookup: CDR1 SGHAT, CDR2 FQDESV (reference sequence). The CDR3 covers 12 residues. The CDR3 sequence: CASSSDQEAQYF. In nucleotides, the CDR3 is TGTGCCAGCAGCTCTGACCAAGAGGCCCAGTACTTC.

This clonotype has a count of ten or more. The chain recombines TRBV7-9 with TRBJ2-1; D is perhaps TRBD2 (6 bases). Germline V CDR1 and CDR2: SEHNR, FQNEAQ (reference sequence). Deletions cut 0 bases from V and 8 bases from J, with 17 bases between. The CDR3 loop spans 16 amino acids. Here the CDR3 reads CASSLALTRGTDEQFF. DNA of the CDR3: TGTGCCAGCAGCTTAGCACTGACTAGGGGAACGGATGAGCAGTTCTTC.

This clonotype occurred many times. This chain joins TRBV6-1 and TRBJ1-6; TRBD1 matches at 8 bases. The CDR3 extends over 14 amino acids. The J segment lost 10 bases and the V segment lost 4 bases, leaving 6 bases of the junction unmatched. Per the germline V gene, CDR1 is MNHNS and CDR2 is SASEGT. For the CDR3, the DNA is TGTGCCAGCAGTGCGACAGGGGTAGAATCACCCCTCCACTTT. This sequence encodes CASSATGVESPLHF.

The V gene is TRBV25-1, the J gene TRBJ2-7, with 9 positions matching TRBD1. The V segment lost 3 bases and the J segment 3 bases; nucleotides outside the gene matches: 9. Germline V gene data show CDR1 as MGHDK and CDR2 as SYGVNS. The CDR3 is 16 residues long. The CDR3 protein is CASSDPTGGKGYEQYF. The CDR3, as DNA: TGTGCCAGCAGTGACCCCACAGGGGGCAAGGGCTACGAGCAGTACTTC.

This clonotype was seen a few times. This chain joins TRBV7-3 and TRBJ2-3, with a possible D match to TRBD2 (6 bases). The CDR3 runs 13 residues. Per germline, CDR1 SGHTA and CDR2 FQGTGA. Trimming took off 3 bases at V and 10 bases at J, with 14 bases between the two ends. The CDR3 loop is CASSFLGGGAQYF. CDR3 coding DNA: TGTGCCAGCAGCTTTCTCGGGGGTGGGGCGCAGTATTTT. Full variable domain (rest looked up from reference TRBV7-3 and TRBJ2-3): GAGVSQTPSNKVTEKGKYVELRCDPISGHTALYWYRQSLGQGPEFLIYFQGTGAADDSGLPNDRFFAVRPEGSVSTLKIQRTERGDSAVYLCASSFLGGGAQYFGPGTRLTVL.

There are many counts of this clonotype. The chain has TRBV12-3 or TRBV12-4 and TRBJ1-5; D unclear. CDR3 size: 15 residues. Deletions cut 1 base from V and 0 bases from J, with 7 bases between. The CDR3 here is CASSLVTSSNQPQHF. CDR3 sequence (DNA): TGTGCCAGCAGTTTAGTAACCTCTAGCAATCAGCCCCAGCATTTT.

The chain joins TRBV7-2 to TRBJ2-1; 10 bases line up with TRBD2. This CDR3 comprises 19 residues. V lost 2 bases and J lost 7; bases outside the gene matches: 17. Per germline, CDR1 SGHTA and CDR2 FQGNSA. The CDR3 sequence: CASSLWTASGLATGNEQFF. In nucleotides, the CDR3 is TGTGCCAGCAGCTTATGGACAGCTTCGGGACTAGCGACAGGTAATGAGCAGTTCTTC.

The gene calls are TRBV4-1 and TRBJ2-5, with TRBD2 matching over 8 bases. Germline assignment: CDR1 MGHRA and CDR2 YSYEKL. J was trimmed by 4 bases and V by 1 base; bases with no gene match: 5. The CDR3 spans 15 residues. CDR3 amino acids: CASSQGVAGIETQYF. In DNA, the CDR3 is TGCGCCAGCAGCCAAGGGGTAGCGGGAATAGAGACCCAGTACTTC.

In this sample, this clonotype turned up many times. The V and J genes are TRBV2 and TRBJ1-4; the D gene is possibly TRBD1 (6 bases). The germline V gene has CDR1 SNHLY and CDR2 FYNNEI. V dropped 5 bases and J dropped 8 bases, with 21 bases sitting between them. The CDR3 covers 16 residues. DNA for the CDR3: TGTGCCAGCAGTACTCCCAGAGGGGGAGGAGGAGAAAAACTGTTTTTT. Its protein is CASSTPRGGGGEKLFF.

This clonotype was recorded at least ten times. The rearrangement joins TRBV12-3 or TRBV12-4 to TRBJ2-3, with unresolved D. This CDR3 region has 12 residues. Deletions cut 2 bases from V and 10 bases from J, with 10 bases between. CDR3 sequence reads: CASSLQAGAQYF. CDR3 nucleotides: TGTGCCAGCAGTTTACAGGCTGGGGCGCAGTATTTT.

Only a few counts were recorded for this clonotype. V usage is TRBV18 and J usage is TRBJ2-2; D not resolved. This CDR3 has 16 residues. Trimming stripped 0 bases from V and 1 base from J, with 9 bases between. The germline gives CDR1 KGHSH, CDR2 LQKENI. The CDR3: CASSPPAGQNTGELFF. In DNA, the CDR3 is TGTGCCAGCTCACCACCGGCCGGCCAGAACACCGGGGAGCTGTTTTTT.

This clonotype appeared many times. The chain recombines TRBV11-2 with TRBJ2-3, with TRBD2 matching 9 bases. Germline assignment: CDR1 SGHAT and CDR2 FQNNGV. The CDR3 extends over 16 amino acids. V dropped 4 bases and J dropped 4; count of bases not matched to a gene: 9. The CDR3: CASSSGAGGPADTQYF. CDR3 nucleotide sequence: TGTGCCAGCAGCTCTGGGGCGGGAGGGCCGGCAGATACGCAGTATTTT.

The sample holds many counts of this clonotype. This chain uses TRBV7-9 with TRBJ1-2; 7 bases map to TRBD1. The junction had 2 bases not matched to a gene; V was cut back by 0 bases and J by 4 bases. This CDR3 is built from 14 residues. Germline V gene data show CDR1 as SEHNR and CDR2 as FQNEAQ (reference sequence). In DNA form, the CDR3 reads TGTGCCAGCAGCTTAGCTGGACAGGTCTATGGCTACACCTTC. Its protein product is CASSLAGQVYGYTF.

Comments on this clonotype: A much larger clone is a single base away; this may be a read error. The V call is TRBV5-5, the J call TRBJ2-7; D gene uncertain. The CDR3 sequence is 14 residues long. V dropped 4 bases and J dropped 0 bases, with 11 bases sitting between them. Germline CDR1 reads SGHKS; CDR2 reads YYEKEE (reference sequence). Written as DNA, the CDR3 is TGTGCCAGCAGCCCCATGGGAAGCTCCTACGAGCAGTACTTC. Its translation is CASSPMGSSYEQYF. The whole variable domain, filled in from reference TRBV5-5 and TRBJ2-7, reads DAGVTQSPTHLIKTRGQQVTLRCSPISGHKSVSWYQQVLGQGPQFIFQYYEKEERGRGNFPDRFSARQFPNYSSELNVNALLLGDSALYLCASSPMGSSYEQYFGPGTRLTVT.

This clonotype has just a few counts. This CDR3 is CASSLEEELNTGELFF. CDR3 DNA sequence: TGTGCCAGCAGCTTAGAAGAGGAACTGAACACCGGGGAGCTGTTTTTT. This sequence joins TRBV7-6 and TRBJ2-2; no firm D call. Germline V lookup: CDR1 SGHVS, CDR2 FNYEAQ. The CDR3 contains 16 residues. The ends were cut back, 1 base at V and 1 base at J, with 10 bases in the middle.

This clonotype was detected many times. The chain couples TRBV11-2 to TRBJ2-3; 9 nucleotides line up with TRBD2. This CDR3 has 15 residues. Germline V gene data show CDR1 as SGHAT and CDR2 as FQNNGV. The trim removed 5 bases at V and 2 bases at J, leaving 5 bases unmatched. CDR3: CASSRGLAITDTQYF. The DNA for the CDR3 is TGTGCCAGCAGCCGGGGACTAGCAATCACAGATACGCAGTATTTT.

This clonotype showed up just a few times. The chain combines TRBV18 with TRBJ2-4; a weak D match, TRBD2 (6 bases). Trimming removed 3 bases at V and 5 bases at J, with 14 bases between. This CDR3 comprises 15 residues. Germline V gene data show CDR1 as KGHSH and CDR2 as LQKENI. This CDR3 reads CASSPWTGGENIQYF. DNA of the CDR3: TGTGCCAGCTCACCCTGGACGGGCGGGGAAAACATTCAGTACTTC.

This clonotype came up many times. The rearrangement links TRBV2 to TRBJ2-7, with 8 bases identical to TRBD2. Trimming at V came to 4 bases and at J to 7 bases, leaving 12 bases not matched to a gene. The germline V gene has CDR1 SNHLY and CDR2 FYNNEI. The CDR3 covers 15 residues. In nucleotides, the CDR3 is TGTGCCAGCAGTGTAGCGGGACTAATCATGGGTGAGCAGTACTTC. Residues: CASSVAGLIMGEQYF.

The V gene is TRBV28, the J gene TRBJ2-1, with D possibly being TRBD1 (5 bases). The CDR3 runs 15 residues. V lost 3 bases to trimming and J lost 3 bases, with 12 bases between them. The germline CDR1 and CDR2 sequences are MDHEN and SYDVKM. The DNA of the CDR3 is TGTGCCAGCAGTTTCAAGGACACGAACTACAATGAGCAGTTCTTC. Translation: CASSFKDTNYNEQFF.

This clonotype was picked up many times. Here the CDR3 DNA reads TGTGCCACCCCGGGGCAGTCCTATGGCTACACCTTC. Its protein is CATPGQSYGYTF. The gene calls are TRBV2 and TRBJ1-2; TRBD1 is a possible D gene (5 bases). This CDR3 has 12 residues. Trimming stripped 10 bases from V and 4 bases from J, with 13 bases between. Germline V lookup: CDR1 SNHLY, CDR2 FYNNEI.

This clonotype was counted at least ten times. The rearrangement uses TRBV2 and TRBJ2-7; 8 bases fit TRBD2. Germline trimming cut 1 base from V and 2 bases from J; bases unmatched to any gene: 10. The CDR3 is made up of 17 amino acids. Germline values: CDR1 SNHLY, CDR2 FYNNEI. CDR3 nucleotide sequence: TGTGCCAGCAGTGAAGATGTCCTCGGGGGGGGAACCTACGAGCAGTACTTC. Amino acid sequence: CASSEDVLGGGTYEQYF.

This clonotype was recorded a few times. This chain links TRBV4-1 with TRBJ2-1, with 10 bases that match TRBD2. The CDR3 loop spans 18 amino acids. Germline CDR1 is MGHRA and CDR2 is YSYEKL. The V segment lost 1 base and the J segment 4 bases; nucleotides outside the gene matches: 10. DNA of the CDR3: TGCGCCAGCAGCCAAGGGAGCGGGAGGGGTAGCTCGTACAATGAGCAGTTCTTC. This sequence encodes CASSQGSGRGSSYNEQFF.

This clonotype appeared a few times. The rearrangement joins TRBV3-1 to TRBJ2-1, with 10 bases identical to TRBD2. CDR1 is LGHDT, CDR2 YNNKEL, per germline (reference sequence). This CDR3 is 17 amino acids long. V was pared by 5 bases and J by 2 bases, with 9 bases of the junction left unmatched. The CDR3 coding sequence is TGTGCCAGCAGCTCCCTTGCTAGCGGGAGCACCTACAATGAGCAGTTCTTC. As protein: CASSSLASGSTYNEQFF.